The source of this T cell receptor (beta chain) is a study of blood T cell repertoires in COVID-19. The CDR3 spans 13 residues. Looked up from germline, CDR1 is SSHAT and CDR2 is FNYEAQ (reference sequence). Grouping used clinical history reported by participants in a survey and questionnaire. The recovered donors of Cohort 3 showed two negative PCRs, clearance, or symptom resolution. TCRdb's copy holds only in-frame clones and misses some; the assay was immunoSEQ multiplex PCR. The sample shows 200,000 to 250,000 clones, under 85% of them seen only once. A remark on this clone: Germline and junction disagree at one end, which may indicate a read error.

Source material: PBMCs or T cells enriched from blood (not recorded which). This chain links TRBV7-7 with TRBJ2-1, with 12 positions matching TRBD2. This TCR was sampled from a man aged 55 to 70 who had recovered from COVID-19. The CDR3 bases are TGTGCTAGCAGCACCGGGACTAGCGGGGAGCAGTTCTTC. As protein: CASSTGTSGEQFF. Looking up the rest from reference TRBV7-7 and TRBJ2-1 gives the full variable domain: GAGVSQSPRYKVTKRGQDVTLRCDPISSHATLYWYQQALGQGPEFLTYFNYEAQPDKSGLPSDRFSAERPEGSISTLTIQRTEQRDSAMYRCASSTGTSGEQFFGPGTRLTVL.